Each of the 21 T cell receptor beta chains below was sequenced from the same sample in a study of identical twins listed by TCRdb under 2016. The library came from 5' RACE. Data came from an Illumina HiSeq 2000. TCRdb took the public reads, trimmed them with fastp at Q25, ran MiXCR for clone calling and kept in-frame beta chains. Records with the same CDR3 protein are collapsed into one entry carrying the most frequent genes and DNA. The sample contains approximately 680,000 distinct CDR3 sequences, just over 7% of them found a single time. About 1.6% of the sample lies in the top ten. These data also featured in a second study, about yellow fever vaccine responses in identical twins.

Source material: PBMCs. Receptors originate from a woman between 18 and 30 years old in good health.

A few counts support this clonotype. The V gene is TRBV3-1, the J gene TRBJ2-3; TRBD1 might be the D (6 bases). CDR1 and CDR2 (germline): LGHDT, YNNKEL (reference sequence). The V end lost 7 bases, the J end lost 8 bases, and 28 bases lay between the germline ends. The CDR3 has 17 amino acids. In DNA, the CDR3 is TGTGCCAGCACCTCAAGCCCCGGGGCAGGGGCGGTGGGTACGCAGTATTTT. Protein: CASTSSPGAGAVGTQYF.

This clonotype was seen more than once but under ten times. The chain recombines TRBV5-1 with TRBJ1-1; D not certain. Germline loops: CDR1 SGHRS, CDR2 YFSETQ. CDR3 length: 14 residues. Trimming stripped 4 bases from V and 6 bases from J, with 16 bases between. The chain's CDR3 is CASSHDVESSEAFF. The CDR3 region has the DNA TGCGCCAGCAGCCATGACGTGGAATCCTCTGAAGCTTTCTTT.

This clonotype occurred many times. CDR3 protein: CASSPGPSAYNEQFF. The CDR3 region has the DNA TGCGCCAGCAGCCCCGGGCCTAGCGCATACAATGAGCAGTTCTTC. The chain has TRBV5-1 and TRBJ2-1, with a tentative D call TRBD2 (6 bases). Germline V gives CDR1 SGHRS, CDR2 YFSETQ. The ends were cut back, 4 bases at V and 4 bases at J, with 15 bases in the middle. The CDR3 consists of 15 residues.

There are many counts of this clonotype. The CDR3 bases are TGTGCCAGCAGTTTGAGCGGGACTCTACCACCAGATACGCAGTATTTT. It codes for CASSLSGTLPPDTQYF. J is TRBJ2-3 and V is TRBV6-5; 7 bases are shared with TRBD2. The V and J ends lost 4 bases and 4 bases, in that order; junction bases with no gene match: 11. The germline gives CDR1 MNHEY, CDR2 SVGAGI. This CDR3 comprises 16 residues.

This sequence joins TRBV29-1 and TRBJ1-2; weak D call: TRBD1 (6 bases). There are 15 residues in the CDR3. The germline V gene has CDR1 SQVTM and CDR2 ANQGSEA. The germline V and J ends were trimmed by 6 bases and 5 bases, with 22 bases remaining between them. The CDR3 DNA follows: TGCAGCGTGCGGTCGGCGGGGGGCTCCTGGTATGGCTACACCTTC. Encoded protein: CSVRSAGGSWYGYTF.

There are a few counts of this clonotype. This chain connects TRBV5-6 to TRBJ2-1; D may be TRBD1 (5 bases). The V gene lost 4 bases and the J gene lost 6 bases, with 11 bases spanning the gap. The CDR3 covers 13 residues. Germline V gene sequence: CDR1 SGHDT, CDR2 YYEEEE. CDR3 nucleotide sequence: TGTGCCAGCAGCGCAGACAGACGCAATGAGCAGTTCTTC. It encodes CASSADRRNEQFF. The whole variable domain, remainder taken from reference TRBV5-6 and TRBJ2-1, is DAGVTQSPTHLIKTRGQQVTLRCSPKSGHDTVSWYQQALGQGPQFIFQYYEEEERQRGNFPDRFSGHQFPNYSSELNVNALLLGDSALYLCASSADRRNEQFFGPGTRLTVL.

The chain joins TRBV20-1 to TRBJ2-1; maybe TRBD2 (5 bases). Germline lookup yields CDR1 DFQATT and CDR2 SNEGSKA (reference sequence). Trimming cost V 0 bases and J 1 base, with 13 bases left between them. This CDR3 region has 16 residues. The CDR3 bases are TGCAGTGCTAGAGATGTCCTCGTAGCGTCCTACAATGAGCAGTTCTTC. Protein sequence: CSARDVLVASYNEQFF.

This chain's CDR3 is CAISQGLDTGELFF. The CDR3 DNA reads as TGTGCCATCAGTCAGGGGCTGGACACCGGGGAGCTGTTTTTT. The rearrangement uses TRBV10-3 and TRBJ2-2, with D possibly TRBD1 on 6 matching bases. Trimming cost V 5 bases and J 3 bases, with 10 bases left between them. Germline V gives CDR1 ENHRY, CDR2 SYGVKD. The CDR3 has 14 residues.

This chain uses TRBV4-1 with TRBJ2-7; D gene unclear. Trimming removed 1 base from V and 2 bases from J, with 6 bases in between. The CDR3 length is 13 residues. Germline V lookup: CDR1 MGHRA, CDR2 YSYEKL. The CDR3 DNA sequence: TGCGCCAGCAGCCAAGCACGGGCCTACGAGCAGTACTTC. This gives the protein CASSQARAYEQYF.

The table lists this clonotype with a few counts. The chain links TRBV12-3 or TRBV12-4 to TRBJ1-2; 8 bases map to TRBD1. V lost 6 bases and J lost 4; bases outside the gene matches: 7. The CDR3 is 14 residues long. Here the CDR3 reads CASSRQGRSYGYTF. The CDR3 DNA reads TGTGCCAGCAGCCGACAGGGGAGATCCTATGGCTACACCTTC.

The sample holds many counts of this clonotype. The V call is TRBV27, the J call TRBJ2-2; 9 nucleotides agree with TRBD1. CDR1 is MNHEY, CDR2 SMNVEV, per germline (reference sequence). V was pared by 3 bases and J by 6 bases, with 2 bases of the junction left unmatched. The CDR3 contains 14 residues. The CDR3 region is CASSLRQGAGELFF. The CDR3, as DNA: TGTGCCAGCAGTTTGAGACAGGGGGCCGGGGAGCTGTTTTTT.

V and J are TRBV7-9 and TRBJ1-1; D is unclear. Germline assignment: CDR1 SEHNR and CDR2 FQNEAQ (reference sequence). The V end was cut by 3 bases, the J end by 5 bases, with 13 bases between. There are 14 residues in the CDR3. The CDR3 sequence is CASSLDQVMTEAFF. DNA for the CDR3: TGTGCCAGCAGCTTGGATCAGGTAATGACTGAAGCTTTCTTT.

This clonotype has only a few counts. The chain employs TRBV5-1 and TRBJ2-5, with a tentative D call TRBD2 (6 bases). V was trimmed by 0 bases and J by 10 bases, leaving 16 bases between them. Germline CDR1 is SGHRS and CDR2 is YFSETQ. CDR3 length equals 14 residues. The CDR3 coding sequence is TGCGCCAGCAGCTTGGGGACCGGGACTCTCGGCCAGTACTTC. Protein sequence: CASSLGTGTLGQYF.

This clonotype was detected a few times. V gene TRBV2 combines with J gene TRBJ2-5, with 8 bases lining up with TRBD2. This CDR3 has 14 amino acids. Germline trimming cut 6 bases from V and 5 bases from J; bases unmatched to any gene: 8. Germline V gene sequence: CDR1 SNHLY, CDR2 FYNNEI. CDR3 sequence reads: CASRGLGGFETQYF. Written as DNA, the CDR3 is TGTGCCAGCAGGGGACTAGGGGGGTTCGAGACCCAGTACTTC.

This clonotype has just a few counts. The chain joins TRBV5-1 to TRBJ2-7, with 7 bases lining up with TRBD2. This CDR3 is 15 amino acids long. Germline V gene sequence: CDR1 SGHRS, CDR2 YFSETQ. Trimming at V came to 0 bases and at J to 2 bases, leaving 5 bases not matched to a gene. CDR3 coding DNA: TGCGCCAGCAGCTTGGAGCTAGCGGCTACCTACGAGCAGTACTTC. Translated: CASSLELAATYEQYF.

This clonotype appeared a few times. The chain links TRBV4-2 to TRBJ2-3; 7 positions match TRBD2. Germline V gene sequence: CDR1 LGHNA, CDR2 YNFKEQ. The ends lost 0 bases at V and 3 bases at J; junction bases unmatched: 12. This CDR3 has 18 residues. The CDR3 loop is CASSQEGGGPSRTDTQYF. DNA of the CDR3: TGTGCCAGCAGCCAAGAGGGGGGAGGGCCGAGTAGAACAGATACGCAGTATTTT.

The rearrangement joins TRBV11-2 to TRBJ2-3, with TRBD2 matching 12 bases. The germline V gene has CDR1 SGHAT and CDR2 FQNNGV. With 1 base clipped from V and 4 bases from J, the junction kept 9 bases outside the gene matches. This CDR3 is 18 amino acids long. Here the CDR3 reads CASSLGGGLAGVADTQYF. As DNA, the CDR3 is TGTGCCAGCAGCTTAGGGGGGGGACTAGCGGGTGTGGCAGATACGCAGTATTTT.

This clonotype has ten or more counts. The chain carries TRBV15 and TRBJ1-5; D is unresolved. Germline V gene data show CDR1 as LNHNV and CDR2 as YYDKDF (reference sequence). V was clipped by 0 bases and J by 7 bases, with 4 bases between them. The CDR3 consists of 12 residues. The DNA for the CDR3 is TGTGCCACCAGCAGAGATTACCAGCCCCAGCATTTT. Translated: CATSRDYQPQHF.

The rearrangement uses TRBV11-3 and TRBJ2-1; 7 positions agree with TRBD2. Trimming took 6 bases from V and 6 from J; bases not matched to a gene: 11. This CDR3 comprises 15 residues. Germline lookup yields CDR1 SGHNT and CDR2 YENEEA. In nucleotides, the CDR3 is TGTGCCAGCAGGGAACAAGCGGGATGGTTCAATGAGCAGTTCTTC. It codes for CASREQAGWFNEQFF.

There are many counts of this clonotype. J is TRBJ2-5 and V is TRBV29-1; D perhaps matches TRBD2 (5 bases). Between the trimmed V and J ends, which lost 3 bases and 2 bases, there was a span of 13 bases. Looked up from germline, CDR1 is SQVTM and CDR2 is ANQGSEA. The CDR3 is made up of 14 amino acids. CDR3 in amino acids: CSVDRPGVQETQYF. In DNA, the CDR3 is TGCAGCGTTGATCGGCCCGGGGTTCAAGAGACCCAGTACTTC. Full variable domain (missing parts from reference TRBV29-1 and TRBJ2-5): SAVISQKPSRDICQRGTSLTIQCQVDSQVTMMFWYRQQPGQSLTLIATANQGSEATYESGFVIDKFPISRPNLTFSTLTVSNMSPEDSSIYLCSVDRPGVQETQYFGPGTRLLVL.

The chain has TRBV27 and TRBJ1-3; D perhaps matches TRBD1 (5 bases). Deletions cut 4 bases from V and 2 bases from J, with 15 bases between. The CDR3 has 16 residues. Germline V gives CDR1 MNHEY, CDR2 SMNVEV (reference sequence). DNA of the CDR3: TGTGCCAGCAGTTCGTATAACCAGGGAGCTGGAAACACCATATATTTT. This sequence encodes CASSSYNQGAGNTIYF.